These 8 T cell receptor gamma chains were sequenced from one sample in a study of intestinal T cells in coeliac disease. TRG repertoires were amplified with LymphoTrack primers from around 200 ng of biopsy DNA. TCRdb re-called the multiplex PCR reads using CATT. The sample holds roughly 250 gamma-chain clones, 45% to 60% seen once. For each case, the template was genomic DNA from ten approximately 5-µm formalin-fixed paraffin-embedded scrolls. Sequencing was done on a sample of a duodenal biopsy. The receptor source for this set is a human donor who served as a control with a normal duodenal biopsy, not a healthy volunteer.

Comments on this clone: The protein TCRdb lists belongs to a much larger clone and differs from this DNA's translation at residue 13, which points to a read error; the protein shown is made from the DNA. CDR3 region: CACWIRHAGWFKVF. CDR3 nucleotide sequence: TGTGCCTGCTGGATTAGGCACGCTGGTTGGTTCAAGGTATTT. This chain links TRGV11 with TRGJP1. The J call may be faulty, since TRGJP better matches the DNA end. TRGV11 is sorted into the ORF group, with uncertain function. The CDR3 spans 14 residues.

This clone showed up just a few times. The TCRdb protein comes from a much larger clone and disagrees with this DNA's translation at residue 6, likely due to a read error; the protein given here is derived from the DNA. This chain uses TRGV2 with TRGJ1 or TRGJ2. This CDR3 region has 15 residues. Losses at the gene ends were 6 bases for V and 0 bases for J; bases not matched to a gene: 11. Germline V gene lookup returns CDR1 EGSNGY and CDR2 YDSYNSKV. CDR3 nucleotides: TGTGCCACCTGGACCCCTACCCGGAATTATTATAAGAAACTCTTT. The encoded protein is CATWTPTRNYYKKLF.

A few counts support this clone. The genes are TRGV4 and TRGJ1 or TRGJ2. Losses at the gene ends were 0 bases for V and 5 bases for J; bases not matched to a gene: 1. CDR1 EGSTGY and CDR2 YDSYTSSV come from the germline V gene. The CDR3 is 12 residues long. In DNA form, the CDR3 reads TGTGCCACCTGGGATGGGAATTATAAGAAACTCTTT. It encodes CATWDGNYKKLF.

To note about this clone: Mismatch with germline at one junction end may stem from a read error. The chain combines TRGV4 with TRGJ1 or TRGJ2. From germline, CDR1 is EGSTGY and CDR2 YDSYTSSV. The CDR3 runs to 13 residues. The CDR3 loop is CASWDGDYYKKLF. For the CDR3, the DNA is TGTGCCTCCTGGGATGGGGATTATTATAAGAAACTCTTT.

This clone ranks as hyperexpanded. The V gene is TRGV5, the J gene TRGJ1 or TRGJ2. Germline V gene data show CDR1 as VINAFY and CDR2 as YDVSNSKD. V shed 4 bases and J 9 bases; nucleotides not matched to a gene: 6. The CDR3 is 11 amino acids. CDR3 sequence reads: CATWERRKKLF. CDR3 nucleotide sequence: TGTGCCACCTGGGAGAGACGTAAGAAACTCTTT.

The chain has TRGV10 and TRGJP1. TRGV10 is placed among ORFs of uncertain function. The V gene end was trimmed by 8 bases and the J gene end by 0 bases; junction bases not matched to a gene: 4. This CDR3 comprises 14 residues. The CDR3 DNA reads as TGTGCTGCGTGGAGAAATACCACTGGTTGGTTCAAGATATTT. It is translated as CAAWRNTTGWFKIF.

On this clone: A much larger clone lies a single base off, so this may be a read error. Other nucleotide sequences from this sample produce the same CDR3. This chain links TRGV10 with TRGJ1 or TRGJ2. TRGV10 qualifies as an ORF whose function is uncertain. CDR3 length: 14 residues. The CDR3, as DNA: TGCGCTGCGTGGGATTATCCGCCTTATTATAAGAAACTCTTT. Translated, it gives CAAWDYPPYYKKLF.

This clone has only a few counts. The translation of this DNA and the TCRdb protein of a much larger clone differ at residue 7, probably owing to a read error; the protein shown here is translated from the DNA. In DNA, the CDR3 is TGTGCTGCGTGGGATTATCCTCTGTTTAAGAAACTCTTT. This encodes CAAWDYPLFKKLF. The genes are TRGV10 and TRGJ1 or TRGJ2. TRGV10 is given ORF status, its function remaining uncertain. V shed 8 bases and J 9 bases; nucleotides not matched to a gene: 14. The length of the CDR3 is 13 residues.